This T cell receptor (beta chain) was captured in a study of cytomegalovirus exposure and HLA in healthy donors. Study-wide results and limits: Per published accounts, TCR beta sequences correctly predicted the HLA-A and HLA-B alleles of most subjects. Later analysis indicated greater clonal expansion among HLA-associated TCR beta chains than among equally common other chains. A link between a missense DCLRE1C variant and TCR beta V- and J-gene trimming emerged from a later analysis.

With regard to this clone: Antigen: not known.

13 Jbeta primers and 60 Vbeta primers were used for the PCR. Original data processing: Counted up in a later analysis, unique TCR beta chains came to around 80 million, with around 11 million shared. The data were produced by immunoSEQ multiplex PCR, yet TCRdb's version contains in-frame clones alone and is incomplete. V and J calls and clone size follow that table, whereas D and trimming were derived from the DNA. The sample consists of approximately 170,000 clones, under 85% of them appearing once. Sequenced: PBMCs. The clonotype comes from a woman aged 18 to 35 in good health and CMV-seronegative.

This CDR3 reads CASSAGQDREKLFF. Written as DNA, the CDR3 is TGTGCCAGCAGTGCTGGACAGGATCGAGAAAAACTGTTTTTT. V and J are TRBV6-1 and TRBJ1-4; the match to TRBD1 covers 7 bases. CDR1 and CDR2 (germline): MNHNS, SASEGT. V lost 4 bases, J lost 8 bases, and 7 bases stayed unmatched. This CDR3 is 14 amino acids long.